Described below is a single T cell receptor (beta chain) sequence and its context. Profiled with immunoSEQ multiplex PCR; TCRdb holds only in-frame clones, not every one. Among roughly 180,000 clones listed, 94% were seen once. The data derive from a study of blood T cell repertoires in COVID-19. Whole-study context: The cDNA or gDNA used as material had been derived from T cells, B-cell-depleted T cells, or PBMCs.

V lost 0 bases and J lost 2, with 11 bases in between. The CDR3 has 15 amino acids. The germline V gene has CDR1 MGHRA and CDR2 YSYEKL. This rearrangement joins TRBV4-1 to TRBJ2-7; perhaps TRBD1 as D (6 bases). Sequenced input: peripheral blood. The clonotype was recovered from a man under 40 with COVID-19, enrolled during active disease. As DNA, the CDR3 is TGCGCCAGCAGCCAAGAAATACAGGGCCCCTACGAGCAGTACTTC. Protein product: CASSQEIQGPYEQYF.